Listed below are T cell receptor beta chains from one sample, sequenced in a study of glioma-infiltrating T cells after dendritic cell vaccination. The assay was immunoSEQ multiplex PCR, and TCRdb's table has in-frame clones only and misses some. The top ten clones hold 9.2% of a sample with tens of thousands of clones, 75% to 90% of them seen once. The sample here was blood, taken before dendritic cell vaccination. Receptors were obtained from a human donor with glioblastoma. The conserved cysteine and the conserved F or W are not part of the CDR3 here. The order of the fields is CDR3 protein, CDR3 length, J gene, V gene.

CDR3: ASTPPGYEQY
length: 10
J: TRBJ2-7
V: TRBV28

CDR3: ASSLEAQNYEQY
length: 12
J: TRBJ2-7
V: TRBV28

CDR3: ASSLGYGQY
length: 9
J: TRBJ2-7
V: TRBV5-5

CDR3: ASSPLGPGAPLH
length: 12
J: TRBJ1-6
V: TRBV27

CDR3: ASSVGGSGGPTDTQY
length: 15
J: TRBJ2-3
V: TRBV9

CDR3: ASSGLAVGGELF
length: 12
J: TRBJ2-2
V: TRBV2

CDR3: ASTNSRGEAF
length: 10
J: TRBJ1-1
V: TRBV28

CDR3: ASNEVGGIFNEQF
length: 13
J: TRBJ2-1
V: TRBV27

CDR3: ASSFPGGRNEQF
length: 12
J: TRBJ2-1
V: TRBV28

CDR3: ASSLVRSIASEQY
length: 13
J: TRBJ2-7
V: TRBV5-6

CDR3: ASSARGSGGSGANVLT
length: 16
J: TRBJ2-6
V: TRBV9

CDR3: ASSFPPGNTQY
length: 11
J: TRBJ2-3
V: TRBV28

CDR3: ASSPGLAGTYEQY
length: 13
J: TRBJ2-7
V: TRBV7-2

CDR3: ASSHGAGVYEQY
length: 12
J: TRBJ2-7
V: TRBV19

CDR3: ASSVQGSETQY
length: 11
J: TRBJ2-5
V: TRBV6-1

CDR3: ASSSRLGATDTQY
length: 13
J: TRBJ2-3
V: TRBV7-2

CDR3: ASGQGGGQPQH
length: 11
J: TRBJ1-5
V: TRBV6-1

CDR3: ASSLRTGGGYEQY
length: 13
J: TRBJ2-7
V: TRBV6-5

CDR3: ASSESGRESYGYT
length: 13
J: TRBJ1-2
V: TRBV10-1

CDR3: APKREGVINSPLH
length: 13
J: TRBJ1-6
V: TRBV21-1

CDR3: ATSRVAYGETQY
length: 12
J: TRBJ2-5
V: TRBV15

CDR3: ASSIRQGPETQY
length: 12
J: TRBJ2-5
V: TRBV6-5

CDR3: ASSQGGVGPADTQY
length: 14
J: TRBJ2-3
V: TRBV4-2

CDR3: ASSGYVGGAF
length: 10
J: TRBJ1-1
V: TRBV7-9

CDR3: ASRTWSSYNSPLH
length: 13
J: TRBJ1-6
V: TRBV7-2

CDR3: ASSIGVSEQF
length: 10
J: TRBJ2-1
V: TRBV19

CDR3: ASSLDRSNQPQH
length: 12
J: TRBJ1-5
V: TRBV5-6

CDR3: ASSNPPPAGNTIY
length: 13
J: TRBJ1-3
V: TRBV28

CDR3: AWSQTREGDGYT
length: 12
J: TRBJ1-2
V: TRBV30

CDR3: ASNRRETQY
length: 9
J: TRBJ2-5
V: TRBV2

CDR3: ASSASDRGAEKLF
length: 13
J: TRBJ1-4
V: TRBV2

CDR3: ASSIRSGGKEETQY
length: 14
J: TRBJ2-5
V: TRBV19

CDR3: ASSPTPGTGANYGYT
length: 15
J: TRBJ1-2
V: TRBV7-8

CDR3: ASSSGQSLGYT
length: 11
J: TRBJ1-2
V: TRBV7-8

CDR3: ASSQGVEGARDLVDEKLF
length: 18
J: TRBJ1-4
V: TRBV4-1

CDR3: SAPVATGLY
length: 9
J: TRBJ2-7
V: TRBV20-1

CDR3: ASSFELKKTQY
length: 11
J: TRBJ2-5
V: TRBV5-6

CDR3: ASSLGRGGTEAF
length: 12
J: TRBJ1-1
V: TRBV7-9

CDR3: ASSLLAGTDTQY
length: 12
J: TRBJ2-3
V: TRBV7-2

CDR3: ASSAWRTSGTYEQY
length: 14
J: -
V: TRBV19

CDR3: ASRRRGDSKNYGYT
length: 14
J: TRBJ1-2
V: TRBV2

CDR3: ASSPTVQSGNTIY
length: 13
J: TRBJ1-3
V: TRBV18

CDR3: AIRTGSGGGGKTDTQY
length: 16
J: TRBJ2-3
V: TRBV10-3

CDR3: ASSLDGGDYGYT
length: 12
J: TRBJ1-2
V: TRBV5-1

CDR3: ASSHIDRENYGYT
length: 13
J: TRBJ1-2
V: TRBV7-7

CDR3: ASREEGRVNEQF
length: 12
J: TRBJ2-1
V: TRBV2

CDR3: ASSPGTGALRTYEQY
length: 15
J: TRBJ2-7
V: TRBV5-6

CDR3: ASSWTTRGDNEQF
length: 13
J: TRBJ2-1
V: TRBV16

CDR3: ASSDRGHGELF
length: 11
J: TRBJ2-2
V: TRBV2

CDR3: ASSYSGLLASEQF
length: 13
J: TRBJ2-1
V: TRBV6-5